This TCR beta chain was sequenced during a study of cytomegalovirus exposure and HLA in healthy donors. This clone occurred a few times. A multiplex PCR was run with 60 Vbeta primers and 13 Jbeta primers. Sequencing was performed with immunoSEQ multiplex PCR; in TCRdb, only in-frame clones are kept and a portion is missing. The sample shows about 160,000 clones, less than 90% of them seen only once. The V and J ends lost 1 base and 7 bases respectively, with 17 bases between them. Per the germline V gene, CDR1 is MGHRA and CDR2 is YSYEKL. The CDR3 covers 17 residues. Sequencing used PBMCs. V and J are TRBV4-1 and TRBJ2-6; D may be TRBD2 (5 bases). The clonotype comes from a woman aged 18-29 years in good health and CMV-seronegative. CDR3 sequence reads: CASSQATDSVAANVLTF. CDR3 DNA sequence: TGCGCCAGCAGCCAAGCCACGGACTCGGTCGCAGCCAACGTCCTGACTTTC.